The 24 T cell receptor beta chains below all came from one sample that was sequenced in a study of PD-1 blockade in classical Hodgkin lymphoma. Only in-frame clones appear in the TCRdb table, and some are missing; sequencing was by immunoSEQ multiplex PCR. The data show about 41,000 clones, about 70% seen once. Autologous stem cell transplantation was followed by relapse in every patient, and brentuximab vedotin exposure varied. The starting material was peripheral blood mononuclear cells (PBMCs), obtained at baseline. These receptors were obtained from a human donor with classical Hodgkin lymphoma.

This clone turned up a few times. The chain is built from TRBV19 and TRBJ1-1, with D tentatively TRBD1 (6 bases). CDR1 is LNHDA, CDR2 SQIVND, per germline (reference sequence). The CDR3 is 14 amino acids. V lost 5 bases and J 3 bases, leaving 13 bases between the germline ends. CDR3: CASSPGHDYTEAFF. In DNA, the CDR3 is TGTGCCAGTAGTCCGGGACACGACTACACTGAAGCTTTCTTT.

The chain couples TRBV19 to TRBJ1-5, with D hard to call. Trimming pared 7 bases from V and 0 bases from J, leaving 13 bases between. Germline V gene data show CDR1 as LNHDA and CDR2 as SQIVND (reference sequence). The CDR3 length is 15 residues. The CDR3 sequence is CASTQEEYSNQPQHF. The CDR3 DNA is TGTGCCAGTACCCAAGAGGAATATAGCAATCAGCCCCAGCATTTT.

The J gene is TRBJ1-1, the V gene TRBV30; D is undetermined. The V gene's germline CDR1 is GTSNPN and CDR2 SVGIG (reference sequence). The CDR3 runs to 12 residues. With 2 bases removed from V and 1 base from J, the gap between germline ends came to 5 bases. In DNA, the CDR3 is TGTGCCTGGAGTCGGAGGAACACTGAAGCTTTCTTT. It is translated as CAWSRRNTEAFF.

The chain has TRBV6-1 and TRBJ1-1; the D gene is possibly TRBD1 (6 bases). The CDR3 has 14 amino acids. The V gene lost 4 bases and the J gene lost 1 base, with 10 bases spanning the gap. Germline CDR1 is MNHNS and CDR2 is SASEGT. CDR3: CASSATGPNTEAFF. The CDR3 DNA is TGTGCCAGCAGTGCTACAGGGCCGAACACTGAAGCTTTCTTT.

This chain uses TRBV5-1 with TRBJ2-7, with a possible D match to TRBD2 (5 bases). The CDR3 length is 15 residues. The germline V gene encodes CDR1 SGHRS and CDR2 YFSETQ. Trimming took 7 bases from V and 3 from J, leaving 20 bases between them. CDR3 residues: CASGLSAIGGYEQYF. The CDR3 bases are TGCGCCAGCGGGCTTAGCGCGATAGGCGGCTACGAGCAGTACTTC.

The CDR3 region is CASSQGGDRKNIQYF. CDR3 nucleotides: TGCGCCAGCAGCCAAGGTGGGGACAGGAAAAACATTCAGTACTTC. This chain joins TRBV4-3 and TRBJ2-4; 8 bases align to TRBD1. The CDR3 is 15 residues long. V shed 1 base, J shed 4 bases, and the junction held 3 bases outside the gene matches. Germline V lookup: CDR1 LGHNA, CDR2 YSLEER.

V is TRBV6-1 and J is TRBJ1-1, with a possible D match to TRBD1 (6 bases). CDR3 length equals 14 residues. Germline V gives CDR1 MNHNS, CDR2 SASEGT. V dropped 5 bases and J dropped 2 bases, with 12 bases sitting between them. CDR3 nucleotide sequence: TGTGCCAGCAGTCAGGGGATGGGAAACACTGAAGCTTTCTTT. Its translation is CASSQGMGNTEAFF.

V is TRBV4-3 and J is TRBJ2-5, with a tentative D call TRBD2 (5 bases). The V gene's germline CDR1 is LGHNA and CDR2 YSLEER. The V gene lost 0 bases and the J gene lost 5 bases, with 10 bases spanning the gap. The CDR3 is 14 residues long. The CDR3 coding sequence is TGCGCCAGCAGCCAAGATCCTAGCAGGGAGACCCAGTACTTC. Translation: CASSQDPSRETQYF.

The count of this clone is one. The V call is TRBV7-9, the J call TRBJ1-1, with D possibly matching TRBD1 (6 bases). This CDR3 has 14 residues. CDR1 and CDR2 from the germline V gene are SEHNR and FQNEAQ (reference sequence). Trimming left V 3 bases short and J 1 base short, with 9 bases between. The CDR3: CASSFWTENTEAFF. CDR3 sequence (DNA): TGTGCCAGCAGCTTCTGGACAGAGAACACTGAAGCTTTCTTT.

V and J are TRBV27 and TRBJ2-6, with D uncertain. V was shortened by 0 bases and J by 1 base, with 13 bases between the two germline ends. The CDR3 contains 18 residues. Per the germline V gene, CDR1 is MNHEY and CDR2 is SMNVEV (reference sequence). The CDR3 bases are TGTGCCAGCAGTTTATCAGGCACGCTGAGGTCTGGGGCCAACGTCCTGACTTTC. Amino acids: CASSLSGTLRSGANVLTF.

The chain joins TRBV2 to TRBJ2-7, with TRBD1 matching over 8 bases. V lost 3 bases and J lost 4; bases outside the gene matches: 5. This CDR3 is built from 14 residues. Germline values: CDR1 SNHLY, CDR2 FYNNEI. The CDR3 loop reads CASSDLGQGYEQYF. The CDR3 DNA follows: TGTGCCAGCAGTGATCTTGGACAGGGTTACGAGCAGTACTTC.

The chain has TRBV6-6 and TRBJ2-7, with 8 bases matching TRBD1. The germline CDR1 and CDR2 sequences are MNHNY and SVGAGI (reference sequence). This CDR3 contains 13 residues. Trimming took 4 bases from V and 2 from J; bases not matched to a gene: 1. CDR3 residues: CASSSDRAYEQYF. In DNA form, the CDR3 reads TGTGCCAGCAGTTCGGACAGGGCCTACGAGCAGTACTTC.

V is TRBV9 and J is TRBJ2-5, with 8 positions matching TRBD1. J was trimmed by 1 base and V by 4 bases; bases with no gene match: 9. Germline V gene sequence: CDR1 SGDLS, CDR2 YYNGEE. The CDR3 loop spans 16 amino acids. The CDR3 coding sequence is TGTGCCAGCAGCCTTGTGGGGACAGGTTTCCAAGAGACCCAGTACTTC. This translates into CASSLVGTGFQETQYF.

The rearrangement uses TRBV19 and TRBJ2-7, with 8 bases that match TRBD1. The CDR3 spans 16 residues. Germline V gives CDR1 LNHDA, CDR2 SQIVND (reference sequence). V was pared by 6 bases and J by 7 bases, with 17 bases of the junction left unmatched. The CDR3 region has the DNA TGTGCCAGTAGGCGCGGGCAGGGGGCCGAACTTGGAGAGCAGTACTTC. Translated, it gives CASRRGQGAELGEQYF.

The V and J genes are TRBV14 and TRBJ1-2, with TRBD1 matching 7 bases. V was pared by 4 bases and J by 4 bases, with 12 bases of the junction left unmatched. This CDR3 region has 16 residues. Per the germline V gene, CDR1 is SGHDN and CDR2 is FVKESK. The CDR3 nucleotides are TGTGCCAGCAGCCCAAGGGCCGGACAGGCTGTCTATGGCTACACCTTC. It is translated as CASSPRAGQAVYGYTF.

CDR3 nucleotide sequence: TGTGCCAGCAGCTTACTCTCGAATGAGCAGTTCTTC. Translating it yields CASSLLSNEQFF. The J gene is TRBJ2-1, the V gene TRBV7-9; the D is unclear. CDR3 length: 12 residues. Trimming removed 2 bases at V and 7 bases at J, with 6 bases between. The V gene's germline CDR1 is SEHNR and CDR2 FQNEAQ (reference sequence).

This chain joins TRBV6-1 and TRBJ2-3, with D possibly matching TRBD2 (6 bases). Trimming cost V 0 bases and J 6 bases, with 13 bases left between them. The V gene's germline CDR1 is MNHNS and CDR2 SASEGT. The length of the CDR3 is 15 residues. The CDR3 loop is CASSEAWRDGDTQYF. The DNA for the CDR3 is TGTGCCAGCAGTGAAGCTTGGCGGGATGGGGATACGCAGTATTTT.

In this sample, this clone turned up a few times. This sequence joins TRBV6-5 and TRBJ1-1; no clear D. Germline values: CDR1 MNHEY, CDR2 SVGAGI. V gave up 8 bases and J gave up 5 bases, with 15 bases separating them. The CDR3 length is 13 residues. The chain's CDR3 is CASFSGGGTEAFF. CDR3 DNA: TGTGCCAGCTTCAGTGGAGGAGGGACTGAAGCTTTCTTT.

The V and J genes are TRBV4-2 and TRBJ2-3; D is possibly TRBD1 (6 bases). V lost 0 bases and J 0 bases, leaving 7 bases between the germline ends. The germline V gene has CDR1 LGHNA and CDR2 YNFKEQ. CDR3 length equals 15 residues. The CDR3 DNA is TGTGCCAGCAGCCAAGAAGGGGGTAGCACAGATACGCAGTATTTT. It translates to CASSQEGGSTDTQYF.

CDR3: CASSYSGDNTEAFF. The CDR3, as DNA: TGTGCCAGCAGTTACTCGGGGGACAACACTGAAGCTTTCTTT. The chain recombines TRBV6-5 with TRBJ1-1; D is possibly TRBD1 (5 bases). V shed 0 bases and J shed 2 bases, with 7 bases lying between them. CDR1 and CDR2 (germline): MNHEY, SVGAGI. There are 14 residues in the CDR3.

This chain links TRBV7-2 with TRBJ1-1, with TRBD1 matching over 8 bases. Germline V gene lookup returns CDR1 SGHTA and CDR2 FQGNSA. There are 13 residues in the CDR3. After removal of 5 bases from V and 7 bases from J, the junction contained 6 bases not matched to a gene. CDR3 residues: CASSIRGPYEAFF. The CDR3 DNA is TGTGCCAGCAGCATCAGGGGGCCCTATGAAGCTTTCTTT.

As DNA, the CDR3 is TGTGCCAGCAGTGCTTATGACATTATAAGCGGGGAGCAGTACTTC. Protein: CASSAYDIISGEQYF. V is TRBV6-1 and J is TRBJ2-7; D is perhaps TRBD2 (6 bases). Trimming cost V 4 bases and J 7 bases, with 20 bases left between them. Per the germline V gene, CDR1 is MNHNS and CDR2 is SASEGT. The CDR3 covers 15 residues.

This chain uses TRBV30 with TRBJ2-6; either TRBD1 or TRBD2 may fit D (5 bases each). V dropped 5 bases and J dropped 0 bases, with 14 bases sitting between them. CDR3 length: 16 residues. CDR1 GTSNPN and CDR2 SVGIG come from the germline V gene (reference sequence). The CDR3 loop is CAWVRGLISGANVLTF. Written as DNA, the CDR3 is TGTGCCTGGGTGAGGGGCCTCATCTCTGGGGCCAACGTCCTGACTTTC.

The DNA of the CDR3 is TGTGCCAGCAGAGCTAGCGGGAGGGAGAACGGGGAGCTGTTTTTT. This sequence encodes CASRASGRENGELFF. The chain employs TRBV7-9 and TRBJ2-2, with TRBD2 matching over 12 bases. V dropped 6 bases and J dropped 7; count of bases not matched to a gene: 6. The length of the CDR3 is 15 residues. In germline, CDR1 is SEHNR, CDR2 FQNEAQ (reference sequence).